This TCR beta chain is drawn from a study of immune cell composition in non-small cell lung cancer. The V and J ends lost 5 bases and 4 bases respectively, with 0 bases between them. The CDR3 loop spans 10 amino acids. The germline gives CDR1 MGHRA, CDR2 YSYEKL. Libraries were prepared by immunoSEQ multiplex PCR; TCRdb keeps only in-frame clonotypes and omits some of them. The data contain 10,000 or so clones, less than 80% of them seen just once; the ten biggest clones take up roughly 9.9%. Study-level findings and limits: Top 10 clone scores and clonality were higher in squamous than adenocarcinoma.

This clone has only a few counts. Antigen unknown. The receptor comes from a human donor with non-small cell lung cancer. Sequenced input: lung tumor tissue. The chain joins TRBV4-1 to TRBJ1-3; the D is unclear. CDR3 protein: CASSGNTIYF. CDR3 nucleotide sequence: TGCGCCAGCAGCGGAAACACCATATATTTT.